A selection of T cell receptor beta chains follows, all from one sample in a study of blood T cell repertoires in COVID-19. Generated by immunoSEQ multiplex PCR, the TCRdb table keeps only in-frame clones and is missing some. The repertoire includes about 58,000 clones, 70% to 90% of them detected once, and 13% to 15% sits in the top ten. Sequencing used peripheral blood. All receptors come from a woman aged 60-75 years with active COVID-19. Both conserved end residues are part of each CDR3. The D gene is left open where the match is weak. The size field is filled for only some rows; it gives once, few, many or a size class.

clone_size	cdr3_length	j_call	v_call	d_call	cdr3_nt	cdr3_aa
NA	13	TRBJ1-2	TRBV6-4	NA	TGTGCCAGCAGGGCCGGGCCCGGAGGGGGCTACACCTTC	CASRAGPGGGYTF
NA	15	TRBJ1-4	TRBV15	NA	TGTGCCACCAGCAGAGATCCGGCAGGCAATGAAAAACTGTTTTTT	CATSRDPAGNEKLFF
NA	14	TRBJ2-3	TRBV10-2	NA	TGCGCCAGCAGTGTCCCGGAGAGCACAGATACGCAGTATTTT	CASSVPESTDTQYF
NA	12	TRBJ2-3	TRBV12-3/TRBV12-4	NA	TGTGCCAGCAGCGCACCCCGGGATACGCAGTATTTT	CASSAPRDTQYF
NA	15	TRBJ1-5	TRBV15	NA	TGTGCCACCAGCAGGGGTATGGGAGGGGGGCAGCCCCAGCATTTT	CATSRGMGGGQPQHF
NA	14	TRBJ2-1	TRBV11-3	TRBD2	TGTGCCAGCAGCGTAACTAGCGGGGACGGTGAGCAGTTCTTC	CASSVTSGDGEQFF
NA	16	TRBJ2-3	TRBV11-2	NA	TGTGCCAGCAGCTTAGTGGCCACTAGCCACACAGATACGCAGTATTTT	CASSLVATSHTDTQYF
NA	14	TRBJ1-5	TRBV18	NA	TGTGCCAGCTCACCCCCTTCGAGCAATCAGCCCCAGCATTTT	CASSPPSSNQPQHF
NA	16	TRBJ1-2	TRBV21-1	NA	TGTGCCAGCAGCGCCTTTGACAGGCTGAGGGTTGATGGCTACACCTTC	CASSAFDRLRVDGYTF
NA	14	TRBJ1-1	TRBV4-2	TRBD1	TGTGCCAGCAGCCGGACAGGGGTGAACACTGAAGCTTTCTTT	CASSRTGVNTEAFF
NA	16	TRBJ1-5	TRBV2	NA	TGTGCCAGCAGTGAAGCGCGGGGCAGGACGAATCAGCCCCAGCATTTT	CASSEARGRTNQPQHF
NA	13	TRBJ1-5	TRBV12-3/TRBV12-4	NA	TGTGCCAGCAGTTTTACGGGCAATCAGCCCCAGCATTTT	CASSFTGNQPQHF
few	14	TRBJ1-2	TRBV19	NA	TGTGCCAGTAGTATTCGAGGGGGAGACTATGGCTACACCTTC	CASSIRGGDYGYTF
NA	16	TRBJ1-6	TRBV9	NA	TGTGCCAGCAGCGAGCGGGCCGACCCAGGCAATTCACCCCTCCACTTT	CASSERADPGNSPLHF
once	18	TRBJ2-1	TRBV7-7	TRBD2	TGTGCCAGCAGCTTAGGCCTGGGAGCGGGGATCCCCTACAATGAGCAGTTCTTC	CASSLGLGAGIPYNEQFF
NA	14	TRBJ1-1	TRBV27	NA	TGTGCCAGCAGCCCTATTCGACAGAGCCTAGAAGCTTTCTTT	CASSPIRQSLEAFF
once	14	TRBJ1-1	TRBV15	NA	TGTGCCACCAGCAGAGGCGGCGCGGGCACTGAAGCTTTCTTT	CATSRGGAGTEAFF
NA	15	TRBJ2-1	TRBV5-1	NA	TGCGCCAGCAGTCCCGCCGAAGGGGGGGGCAATGAGCAGTTCTTC	CASSPAEGGGNEQFF
NA	15	TRBJ1-3	TRBV15	NA	TGTGCCACCAGCCGGACTGCATTCTCTGGAAACACCATATATTTT	CATSRTAFSGNTIYF
once	13	TRBJ1-1	TRBV12-3/TRBV12-4	NA	TGTGCCAGCAGCATAGGACAGAACACTGAAGCTTTCTTT	CASSIGQNTEAFF
NA	16	TRBJ2-7	TRBV6-4	NA	TGTGCCAGCACCCCTTCAAGTGGGGCAGGGACCTACGAGCAGTACTTC	CASTPSSGAGTYEQYF
NA	15	TRBJ1-1	TRBV6-5	NA	TGTGCCATTCGCCCAGGCGAGCAAGCCCGTCATCGAGCTTTCTTT	CAIRPGEQARHRAFF
NA	17	TRBJ2-4	TRBV7-9	TRBD2	TGTGCCAGCAGCCCGTGGGCGGGGGGGGCTACGGGAAACATTCAGTACTTC	CASSPWAGGATGNIQYF
few	14	TRBJ1-5	TRBV7-2	NA	TGTGCCAGCAGCCCCCCAGGTGTAGATCAGCCCCAGCATTTT	CASSPPGVDQPQHF